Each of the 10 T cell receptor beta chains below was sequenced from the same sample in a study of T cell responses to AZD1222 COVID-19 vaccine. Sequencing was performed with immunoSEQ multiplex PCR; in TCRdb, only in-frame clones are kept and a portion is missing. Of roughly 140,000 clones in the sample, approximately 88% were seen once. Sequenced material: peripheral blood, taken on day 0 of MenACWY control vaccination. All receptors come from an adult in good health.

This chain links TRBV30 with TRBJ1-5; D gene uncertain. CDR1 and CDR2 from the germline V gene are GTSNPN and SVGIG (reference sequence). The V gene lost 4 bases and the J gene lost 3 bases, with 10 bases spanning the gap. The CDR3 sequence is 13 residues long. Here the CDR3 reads CAWTRFPNQPQHF. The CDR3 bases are TGTGCCTGGACCCGGTTCCCCAATCAGCCCCAGCATTTT.

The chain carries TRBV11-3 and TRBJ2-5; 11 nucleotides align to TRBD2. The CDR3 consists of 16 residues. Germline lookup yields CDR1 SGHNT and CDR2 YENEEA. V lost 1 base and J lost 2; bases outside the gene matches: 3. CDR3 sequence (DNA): TGTGCCAGCAGCTTAGGGCCTAGCGGGGGGCAAGAGACCCAGTACTTC. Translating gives CASSLGPSGGQETQYF.

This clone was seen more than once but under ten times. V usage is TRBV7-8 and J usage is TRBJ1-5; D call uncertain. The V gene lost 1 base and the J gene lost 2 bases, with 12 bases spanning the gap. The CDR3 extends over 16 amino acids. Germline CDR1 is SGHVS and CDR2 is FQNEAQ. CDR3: CASSLVARAGNQPQHF. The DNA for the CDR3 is TGTGCCAGCAGCTTAGTTGCCCGGGCGGGCAATCAGCCCCAGCATTTT.

CDR3 in amino acids: CASSQDRAVYGYTF. In nucleotides, the CDR3 is TGCGCCAGCAGCCAAGATCGGGCCGTATATGGCTACACCTTC. The chain employs TRBV4-3 and TRBJ1-2; D not certain. Trimming pared 0 bases from V and 5 bases from J, leaving 10 bases between. This CDR3 spans 14 amino acids. Germline loops: CDR1 LGHNA, CDR2 YSLEER.

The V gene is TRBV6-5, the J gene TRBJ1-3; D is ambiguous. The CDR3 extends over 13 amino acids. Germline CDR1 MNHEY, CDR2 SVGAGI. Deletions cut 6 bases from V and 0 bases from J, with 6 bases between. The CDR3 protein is CASSQDSGNTIYF. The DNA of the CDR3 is TGTGCCAGCAGCCAAGACTCTGGAAACACCATATATTTT.

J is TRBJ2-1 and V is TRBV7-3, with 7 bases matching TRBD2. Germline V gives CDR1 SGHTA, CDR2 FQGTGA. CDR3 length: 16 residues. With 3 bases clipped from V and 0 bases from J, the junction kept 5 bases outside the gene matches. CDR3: CASSFVGGSSYNEQFF. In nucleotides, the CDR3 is TGTGCCAGCAGCTTTGTAGGCGGGAGCTCCTACAATGAGCAGTTCTTC.

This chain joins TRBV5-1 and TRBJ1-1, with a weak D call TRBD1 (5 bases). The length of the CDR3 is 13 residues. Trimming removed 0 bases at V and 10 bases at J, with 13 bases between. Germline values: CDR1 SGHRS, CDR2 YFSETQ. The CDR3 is CASSLEGPLGAFF. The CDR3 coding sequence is TGCGCCAGCAGCTTGGAGGGACCCCTAGGAGCTTTCTTT. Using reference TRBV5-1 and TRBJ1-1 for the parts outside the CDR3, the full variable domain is KAGVTQTPRYLIKTRGQQVTLSCSPISGHRSVSWYQQTPGQGLQFLFEYFSETQRNKGNFPGRFSGRQFSNSRSEMNVSTLELGDSALYLCASSLEGPLGAFFGQGTRLTVV.

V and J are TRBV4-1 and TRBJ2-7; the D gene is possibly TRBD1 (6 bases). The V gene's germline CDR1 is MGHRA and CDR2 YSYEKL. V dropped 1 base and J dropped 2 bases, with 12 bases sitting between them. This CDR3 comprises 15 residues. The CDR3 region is CASSQVPQGPYEQYF. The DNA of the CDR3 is TGCGCCAGCAGCCAAGTCCCACAGGGTCCCTACGAGCAGTACTTC.

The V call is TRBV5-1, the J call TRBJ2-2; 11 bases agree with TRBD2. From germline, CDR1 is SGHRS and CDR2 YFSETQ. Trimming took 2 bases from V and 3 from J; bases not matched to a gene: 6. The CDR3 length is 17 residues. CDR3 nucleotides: TGCGCCAGCAGCTTACAACCGGGACTAGCGGACACCGGGGAGCTGTTTTTT. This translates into CASSLQPGLADTGELFF.

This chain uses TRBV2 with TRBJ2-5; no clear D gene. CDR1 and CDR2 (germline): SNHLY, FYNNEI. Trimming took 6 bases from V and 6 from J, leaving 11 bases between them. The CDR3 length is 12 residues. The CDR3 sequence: CASRGSLKTQYF. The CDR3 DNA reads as TGTGCCAGCAGGGGGTCTCTTAAGACCCAGTACTTC. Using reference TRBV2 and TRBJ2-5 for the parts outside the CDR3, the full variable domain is EPEVTQTPSHQVTQMGQEVILRCVPISNHLYFYWYRQILGQKVEFLVSFYNNEISEKSEIFDDQFSVERPDGSNFTLKIRSTKLEDSAMYFCASRGSLKTQYFGPGTRLLVL.